The present entry profiles one T cell receptor (beta chain) with its context. Specified treatment: oral pan-JAK inhibitor, 5-10 mg twice daily. This record belongs to a study of CD8+ T cells in alopecia areata. As the sequencing template, cDNA was produced by extracting RNA and reverse transcribing it. Some clones are missing from TCRdb's copy, which holds only in-frame ones; the method was immunoSEQ multiplex PCR. This sample has fewer than 200,000 clones, with 50% to 75% found just once. Germline loops: CDR1 SNHLY, CDR2 FYNNEI. The V end was cut by 6 bases, the J end by 6 bases, with 11 bases between. CDR3 size: 13 residues.

This specimen consisted of CD4+ T cells sorted from blood, obtained between weeks 55 and 65, from a patient treated with tofacitinib. The TCR sequence derives from a human donor with alopecia areata. This chain uses TRBV2 with TRBJ2-2; D is perhaps TRBD2 (5 bases). CDR3 coding DNA: TGTGCCAGCAGGATCACTAGTGCCGGGGAGCTGTTTTTT. This codes for CASRITSAGELFF.